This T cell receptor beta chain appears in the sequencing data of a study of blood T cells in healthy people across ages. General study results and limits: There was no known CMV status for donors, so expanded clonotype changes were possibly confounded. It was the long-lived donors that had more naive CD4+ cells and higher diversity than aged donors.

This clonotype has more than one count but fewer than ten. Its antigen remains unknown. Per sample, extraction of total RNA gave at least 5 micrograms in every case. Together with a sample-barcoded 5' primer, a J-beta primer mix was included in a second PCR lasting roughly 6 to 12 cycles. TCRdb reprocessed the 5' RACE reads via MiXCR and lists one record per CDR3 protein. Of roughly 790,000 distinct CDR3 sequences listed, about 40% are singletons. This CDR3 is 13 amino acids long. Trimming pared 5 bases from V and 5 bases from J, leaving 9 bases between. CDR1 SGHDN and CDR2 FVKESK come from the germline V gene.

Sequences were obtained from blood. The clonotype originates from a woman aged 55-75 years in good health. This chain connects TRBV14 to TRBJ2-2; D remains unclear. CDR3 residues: CASSVGRTGELFF. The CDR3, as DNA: TGTGCCAGCAGCGTAGGAAGGACCGGGGAGCTGTTTTTT.